This T cell receptor beta chain was retrieved from a study of OX40 agonist ivuxolimab in advanced cancers. This clone has more than one count but fewer than ten. Its specificity is not known. The CDR3 is made up of 14 amino acids. V lost 2 bases and J lost 3, with 10 bases in between. The germline CDR1 and CDR2 sequences are MNHEY and SMNVEV (reference sequence). Produced via immunoSEQ multiplex PCR; TCRdb's table is partial and in-frame only. The sample lists approximately 70,000 clones, 85% occurring once. Overall study results and limits: Some of the nonresponding patients also showed low levels of normalized T-cell clonal expansion.

The clonotype comes from an adult with an advanced solid tumor such as melanoma, head and neck, liver or kidney cancer. Sequences were derived from CD4+ or CD8+ T cells sorted from blood, sampled in a trial of the OX40 agonist ivuxolimab. The chain recombines TRBV27 with TRBJ2-5; possibly TRBD1 or TRBD2 for D (5 bases each). The CDR3 DNA sequence: TGTGCCAGCAGTTTAGGGACGTTTAAAGAGACCCAGTACTTC. Translation gives CASSLGTFKETQYF.